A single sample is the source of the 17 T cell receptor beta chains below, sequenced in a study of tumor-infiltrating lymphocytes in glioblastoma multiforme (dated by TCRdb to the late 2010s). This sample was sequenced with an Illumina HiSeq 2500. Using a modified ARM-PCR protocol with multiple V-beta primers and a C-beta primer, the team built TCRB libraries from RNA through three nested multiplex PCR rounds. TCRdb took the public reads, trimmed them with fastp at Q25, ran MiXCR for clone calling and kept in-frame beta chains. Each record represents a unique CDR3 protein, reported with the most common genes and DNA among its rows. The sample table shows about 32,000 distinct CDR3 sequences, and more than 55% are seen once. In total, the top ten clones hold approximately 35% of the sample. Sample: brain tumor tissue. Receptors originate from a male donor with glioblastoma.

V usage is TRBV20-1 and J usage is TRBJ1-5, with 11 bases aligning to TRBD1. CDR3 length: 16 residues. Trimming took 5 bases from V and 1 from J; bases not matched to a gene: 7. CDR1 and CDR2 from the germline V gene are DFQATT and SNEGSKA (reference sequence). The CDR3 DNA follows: TGCAGTGCTTGGGACAGGGGGTTGAGGAGCAATCAGCCCCAGCATTTT. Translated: CSAWDRGLRSNQPQHF.

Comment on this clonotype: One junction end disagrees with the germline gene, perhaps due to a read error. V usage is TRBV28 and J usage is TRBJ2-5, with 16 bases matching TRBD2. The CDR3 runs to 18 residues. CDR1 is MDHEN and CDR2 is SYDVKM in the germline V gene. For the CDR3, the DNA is TGTGCCAGCAGTCCCGGGACTAGCGGGAGGGTGTTTCAAGGGACCCAGTACTTC. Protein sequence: CASSPGTSGRVFQGTQYF.

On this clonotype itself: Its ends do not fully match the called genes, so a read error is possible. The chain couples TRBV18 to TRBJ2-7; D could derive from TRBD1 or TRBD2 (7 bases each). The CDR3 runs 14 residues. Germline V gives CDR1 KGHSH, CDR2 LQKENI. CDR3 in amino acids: CPSSRGGGNDEQYF. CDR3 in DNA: TGTCCCAGCTCCCGGGGAGGGGGCAACGACGAGCAGTACTTC.

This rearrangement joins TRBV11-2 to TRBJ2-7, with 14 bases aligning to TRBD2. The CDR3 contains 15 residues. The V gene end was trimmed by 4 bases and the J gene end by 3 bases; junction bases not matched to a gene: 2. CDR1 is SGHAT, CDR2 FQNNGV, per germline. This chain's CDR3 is CASSWGLAGDYEQYF. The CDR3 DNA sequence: TGTGCCAGCAGCTGGGGACTAGCGGGGGACTACGAGCAGTACTTC. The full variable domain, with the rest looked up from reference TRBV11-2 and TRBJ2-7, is EAGVAQSPRYKIIEKRQSVAFWCNPISGHATLYWYQQILGQGPKLLIQFQNNGVVDDSQLPKDRFSAERLKGVDSTLKIQPAKLEDSAVYLCASSWGLAGDYEQYFGPGTRLTVT.

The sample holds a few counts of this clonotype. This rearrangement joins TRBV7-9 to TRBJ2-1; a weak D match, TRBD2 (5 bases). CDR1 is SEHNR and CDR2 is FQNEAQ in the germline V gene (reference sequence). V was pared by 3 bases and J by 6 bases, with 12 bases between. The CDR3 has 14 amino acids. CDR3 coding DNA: TGTGCCAGCAGCTTGATGGAGGTGGCCAATGAGCAGTTCTTC. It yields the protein CASSLMEVANEQFF.

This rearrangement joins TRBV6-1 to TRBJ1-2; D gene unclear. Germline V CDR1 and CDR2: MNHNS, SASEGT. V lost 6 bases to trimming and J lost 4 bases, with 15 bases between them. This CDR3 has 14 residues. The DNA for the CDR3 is TGTGCCAGCAGAGATGACATGAGAGTCTATGGCTACACCTTC. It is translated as CASRDDMRVYGYTF.

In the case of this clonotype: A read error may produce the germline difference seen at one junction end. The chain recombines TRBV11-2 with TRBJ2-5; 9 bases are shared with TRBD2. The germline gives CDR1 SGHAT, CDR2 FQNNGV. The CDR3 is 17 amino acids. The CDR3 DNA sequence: TGCGCCGGCAGCTTTGGGGCGGGAGGGTCTTCGGCAGAGACCCAGTACTTC. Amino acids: CAGSFGAGGSSAETQYF.

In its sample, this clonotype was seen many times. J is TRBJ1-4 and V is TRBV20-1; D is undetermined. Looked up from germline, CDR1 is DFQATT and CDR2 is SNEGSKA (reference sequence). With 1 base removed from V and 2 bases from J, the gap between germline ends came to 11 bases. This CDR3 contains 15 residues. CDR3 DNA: TGCAGTGCTAGAGTAGGAGGTACGACTAATGAAAAACTGTTTTTT. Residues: CSARVGGTTNEKLFF.

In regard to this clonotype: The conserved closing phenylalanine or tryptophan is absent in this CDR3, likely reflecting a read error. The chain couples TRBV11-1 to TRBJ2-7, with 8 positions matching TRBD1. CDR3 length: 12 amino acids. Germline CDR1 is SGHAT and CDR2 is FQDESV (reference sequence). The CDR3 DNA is TGTGCCAACAGCAGACAGGGGCGCGAGCAGTACATC. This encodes CANSRQGREQYI.

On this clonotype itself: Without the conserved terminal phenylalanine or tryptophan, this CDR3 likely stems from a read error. CDR3 coding DNA: TGCAGCGTTGGATCGACAGAAGAAGGCTACACCGTA. Residues: CSVGSTEEGYTV. This rearrangement joins TRBV29-1 to TRBJ1-2, with TRBD1 as a possible D gene (5 bases). The germline CDR1 and CDR2 sequences are SQVTM and ANQGSEA. The CDR3 runs to 12 residues. With 4 bases removed from V and 8 bases from J, the gap between germline ends came to 14 bases.

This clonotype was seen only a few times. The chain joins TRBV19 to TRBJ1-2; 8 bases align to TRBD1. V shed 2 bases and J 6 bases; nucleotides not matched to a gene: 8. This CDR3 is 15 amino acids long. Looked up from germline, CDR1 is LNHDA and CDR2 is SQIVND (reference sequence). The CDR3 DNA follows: TGTGCCAGTAGTATACCCCGGACAGGGTTGGATGGCTACACCTTC. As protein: CASSIPRTGLDGYTF.

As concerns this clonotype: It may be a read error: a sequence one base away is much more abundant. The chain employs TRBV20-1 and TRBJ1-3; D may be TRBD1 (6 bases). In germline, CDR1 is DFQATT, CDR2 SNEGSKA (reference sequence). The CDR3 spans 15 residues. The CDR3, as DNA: TGCTGTGCTAGAGTGGGGGGCCTCTCTGGAAACACCATATATTTT. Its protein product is CCARVGGLSGNTIYF.

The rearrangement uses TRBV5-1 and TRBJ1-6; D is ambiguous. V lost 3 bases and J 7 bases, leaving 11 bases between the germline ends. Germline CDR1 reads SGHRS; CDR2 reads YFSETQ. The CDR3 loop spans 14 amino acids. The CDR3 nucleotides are TGCGCCAGCAGCTCGACTTATGCGAATTCACCCCTCCACTTT. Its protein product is CASSSTYANSPLHF.

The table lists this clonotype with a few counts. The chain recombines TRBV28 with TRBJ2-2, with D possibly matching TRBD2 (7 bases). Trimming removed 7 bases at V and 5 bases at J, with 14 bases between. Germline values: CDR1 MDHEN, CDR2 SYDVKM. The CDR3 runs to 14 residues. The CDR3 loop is CASTEGGETGELFF. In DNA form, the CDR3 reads TGTGCCAGCACCGAGGGGGGGGAAACCGGGGAGCTGTTTTTT.

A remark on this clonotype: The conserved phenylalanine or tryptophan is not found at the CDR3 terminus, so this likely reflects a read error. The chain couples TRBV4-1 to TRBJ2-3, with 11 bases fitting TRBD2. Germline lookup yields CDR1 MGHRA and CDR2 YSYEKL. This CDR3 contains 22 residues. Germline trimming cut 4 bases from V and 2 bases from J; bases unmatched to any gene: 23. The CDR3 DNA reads TGCGCCAGCAGCCTCGGACTAGCGGGCGCTTCGATTCTTATCTCAATCACAGATACGCAGTATTCT. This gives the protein CASSLGLAGASILISITDTQYS.

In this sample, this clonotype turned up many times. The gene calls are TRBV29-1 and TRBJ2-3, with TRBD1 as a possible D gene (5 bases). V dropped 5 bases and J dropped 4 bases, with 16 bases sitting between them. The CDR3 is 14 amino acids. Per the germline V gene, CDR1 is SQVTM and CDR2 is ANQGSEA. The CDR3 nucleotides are TGCAGCGTTACGCCCGGAGAAGGGGCAGATACGCAGTATTTT. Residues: CSVTPGEGADTQYF.

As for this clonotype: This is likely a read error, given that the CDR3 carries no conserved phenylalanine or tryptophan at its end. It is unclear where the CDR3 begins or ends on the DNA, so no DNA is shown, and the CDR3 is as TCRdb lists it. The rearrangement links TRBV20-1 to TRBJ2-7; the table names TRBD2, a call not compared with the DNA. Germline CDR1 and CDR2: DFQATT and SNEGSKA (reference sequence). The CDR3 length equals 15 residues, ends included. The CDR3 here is CSAREGTSEGYERYL.